The subject of this entry is one T cell receptor (beta chain). Germline lookup yields CDR1 SEHNR and CDR2 FQNEAQ (reference sequence). The V and J ends lost 3 bases and 0 bases, in that order; junction bases with no gene match: 2. The length of the CDR3 is 14 residues. The sample comes from a study of blood T cell repertoires in COVID-19. Study-level background: Nucleic acid was either cDNA or gDNA, and it came from T cells, B-cell-depleted T cells, or PBMCs.

Original processing notes: Reference gene primer amplification gave estimated nucleated cell counts. Assay: immunoSEQ multiplex PCR; the TCRdb copy retains only in-frame clones and omits some. Clone size and V and J calls were adopted from that table, with D and trimming inferred from the DNA. Altogether some 130,000 clones are present, 70% to 85% being singletons, with the ten largest covering 15% to 20%. This rearrangement joins TRBV7-9 to TRBJ2-7; 7 nucleotides agree with TRBD1. This clonotype originated in a woman older than 75 with acute or convalescent COVID-19. The sequencing input was peripheral blood. CDR3 residues: CASSFGTVSYEQYF. CDR3 DNA: TGTGCCAGCAGCTTCGGGACAGTCTCCTACGAGCAGTACTTC.